The next 32 T cell receptor beta chains were all read from a single sample in a study of T cell repertoires in cytomegalovirus infection. These receptors' antigens are unknown. Using its own MiXCR run on the reads, TCRdb lists one record per CDR3 protein. The sample contains about 60,000 distinct CDR3 sequences, approximately 36% of which appear only once. Specimen: PBMCs, sequenced either directly or after in vitro stimulation (not recorded which). These receptors were obtained from a human donor in good health (CMV status not recorded). Some clones in this sample may be carry-over from other donors' samples.

This clonotype has a handful of counts. The chain has TRBV4-2 and TRBJ1-3, with D uncertain. Germline loops: CDR1 LGHNA, CDR2 YNFKEQ. Trimming pared 4 bases from V and 4 bases from J, leaving 14 bases between. The CDR3 is made up of 15 amino acids. CDR3 bases: TGTGCCAGCAGCCCGGGCCCGGGATCCGGAAACACCATATATTTT. This codes for CASSPGPGSGNTIYF.

This clonotype was counted a few times. The gene calls are TRBV6-1 and TRBJ1-1; the D gene is possibly TRBD1 (5 bases). The germline V and J ends were trimmed by 8 bases and 7 bases, with 14 bases remaining between them. Germline V gene data show CDR1 as MNHNS and CDR2 as SASEGT. The CDR3 sequence is 12 residues long. The CDR3 here is CASLEGLIEAFF. As DNA, the CDR3 is TGTGCCAGCCTTGAGGGACTAATTGAAGCTTTCTTT.

This chain uses TRBV29-1 with TRBJ1-1, with D unresolved. The CDR3 covers 13 residues. The ends were cut back, 0 bases at V and 0 bases at J, with 5 bases in the middle. Germline CDR1 SQVTM, CDR2 ANQGSEA. The chain's CDR3 is CSVEDWMNTEAFF. The CDR3 DNA reads TGCAGCGTTGAAGATTGGATGAACACTGAAGCTTTCTTT. The full variable domain, with the rest looked up from reference TRBV29-1 and TRBJ1-1, is SAVISQKPSRDICQRGTSLTIQCQVDSQVTMMFWYRQQPGQSLTLIATANQGSEATYESGFVIDKFPISRPNLTFSTLTVSNMSPEDSSIYLCSVEDWMNTEAFFGQGTRLTVV.

The chain joins TRBV12-3 or TRBV12-4 to TRBJ2-3; 7 nucleotides agree with TRBD2. The CDR3 runs 15 residues. V lost 3 bases, J lost 5 bases, and 8 bases stayed unmatched. This chain's CDR3 is CASSLGWEGRDTQYF. The CDR3 nucleotides read TGTGCCAGCAGTTTGGGTTGGGAGGGGAGAGATACGCAGTATTTT.

This clonotype occurred a few times. The chain is built from TRBV27 and TRBJ2-3; TRBD1 agrees at 7 bases. The CDR3 has 13 residues. Losses at the gene ends were 6 bases for V and 6 bases for J; bases not matched to a gene: 6. Germline V gene data show CDR1 as MNHEY and CDR2 as SMNVEV (reference sequence). CDR3 in amino acids: CASRDRVKDTQYF. The DNA of the CDR3 is TGTGCCAGCAGAGACAGGGTAAAGGATACGCAGTATTTT.

This clonotype has a handful of counts. The rearrangement uses TRBV19 and TRBJ1-1; D possibly corresponds to TRBD1 (5 bases). CDR1 LNHDA and CDR2 SQIVND come from the germline V gene (reference sequence). This CDR3 is 15 amino acids long. V was cut by 6 bases and J by 0 bases, with 14 bases left in between. The CDR3, as DNA: TGTGCCAGTAGCCCCGCAGGGAGAATGAACACTGAAGCTTTCTTT. Its translation is CASSPAGRMNTEAFF.

The gene calls are TRBV5-1 and TRBJ2-7; D tentatively reads TRBD1 or TRBD2 (5 bases each). Trimming stripped 3 bases from V and 2 bases from J, with 15 bases between. The CDR3 is 15 residues long. Per the germline V gene, CDR1 is SGHRS and CDR2 is YFSETQ. This CDR3 reads CASSWAGTEAYEQYF. CDR3 sequence (DNA): TGCGCCAGCAGCTGGGCCGGGACGGAAGCCTACGAGCAGTACTTC.

This chain links TRBV28 with TRBJ1-5; D is ambiguous. Germline V gene sequence: CDR1 MDHEN, CDR2 SYDVKM. The CDR3 contains 13 residues. Trimming took 7 bases from V and 4 from J, leaving 11 bases between them. CDR3 sequence: CASNRRGNQPQHF. The CDR3 nucleotides are TGTGCCAGCAACCGGCGTGGGAATCAGCCCCAGCATTTT. Based on the CDR3 plus reference TRBV28 and TRBJ1-5, the full variable domain is DVKVTQSSRYLVKRTGEKVFLECVQDMDHENMFWYRQDPGLGLRLIYFSYDVKMKEKGDIPEGYSVSREKKERFSLILESASTNQTSMYLCASNRRGNQPQHFGDGTRLSIL.

The rearrangement joins TRBV19 to TRBJ2-1; D is ambiguous. Germline CDR1 is LNHDA and CDR2 is SQIVND (reference sequence). The CDR3 runs to 11 residues. The CDR3: CLKTSYNEQFF. CDR3 nucleotide sequence: TGTCTAAAAACCTCCTACAATGAGCAGTTCTTC.

In its sample, this clonotype was seen a few times. This sequence joins TRBV7-2 and TRBJ2-3; 7 bases fit TRBD2. Germline V gives CDR1 SGHTA, CDR2 FQGNSA. The J segment lost 9 bases and the V segment lost 0 bases, leaving 6 bases of the junction unmatched. The CDR3 runs 14 residues. CDR3 region: CASSLAGERGTQYF. The DNA of the CDR3 is TGTGCCAGCAGCTTAGCTGGGGAGCGGGGCACGCAGTATTTT.

The chain links TRBV7-8 to TRBJ1-2; D is undetermined. Trimming removed 3 bases at V and 6 bases at J, with 11 bases between. The germline V gene encodes CDR1 SGHVS and CDR2 FQNEAQ. The CDR3 covers 13 residues. This CDR3 reads CASSFSVIDGYTF. CDR3 sequence (DNA): TGTGCCAGCAGCTTTTCGGTTATCGATGGCTACACCTTC.

The chain is built from TRBV19 and TRBJ2-6, with 8 bases that match TRBD2. The V segment lost 4 bases and the J segment 2 bases; nucleotides outside the gene matches: 10. CDR1 is LNHDA and CDR2 is SQIVND in the germline V gene (reference sequence). This CDR3 spans 18 amino acids. This CDR3 is CASSKAGGQVAGANVLTF. CDR3 nucleotide sequence: TGTGCCAGTAGTAAGGCGGGGGGCCAAGTCGCTGGGGCCAACGTCCTGACTTTC.

This clonotype was seen only a few times. This chain links TRBV27 with TRBJ2-3; tentatively, D is TRBD2 (5 bases). CDR3 length: 14 residues. From germline, CDR1 is MNHEY and CDR2 SMNVEV (reference sequence). Trimming left V 6 bases short and J 6 bases short, with 16 bases between. In DNA form, the CDR3 reads TGTGCCAGCAGCCTGTCGGGGTCGCCGGATACGCAGTATTTT. Amino acids: CASSLSGSPDTQYF.

This clonotype has just a few counts. The CDR3, as DNA: TGCAGTGCTACCTACACAGATACGCAGTATTTT. Translation gives CSATYTDTQYF. The chain has TRBV20-1 and TRBJ2-3; D is unresolved. The germline CDR1 and CDR2 sequences are DFQATT and SNEGSKA (reference sequence). V dropped 4 bases and J dropped 2 bases, with 4 bases sitting between them. This CDR3 region has 11 residues.

This clonotype was seen at least ten times. The chain links TRBV7-9 to TRBJ1-1, with TRBD1 identical over 9 bases. The CDR3 contains 15 residues. The V and J ends lost 5 bases and 4 bases, in that order; junction bases with no gene match: 8. Germline values: CDR1 SEHNR, CDR2 FQNEAQ (reference sequence). The CDR3 bases are TGTGCCAGCAGCACCTGGGGACAGGGAGGCACTGAAGCTTTCTTT. Translated, it gives CASSTWGQGGTEAFF.

The rearrangement uses TRBV5-4 and TRBJ2-7, with D perhaps TRBD1 (7 bases). CDR3 size: 13 residues. Germline assignment: CDR1 SGHNT and CDR2 YYREEE (reference sequence). V lost 1 base and J lost 7, with 12 bases in between. CDR3: CASSLTGAGEQYF. Here the CDR3 DNA reads TGTGCCAGCAGCTTGACAGGGGCGGGGGAGCAGTACTTC.

The V gene is TRBV4-3, the J gene TRBJ2-1; 9 nucleotides match TRBD2. The J segment lost 10 bases and the V segment lost 0 bases, leaving 10 bases of the junction unmatched. There are 16 residues in the CDR3. Germline V gene sequence: CDR1 LGHNA, CDR2 YSLEER. This chain's CDR3 is CASSQDPGSGSVEQFF. The CDR3 DNA follows: TGCGCCAGCAGCCAAGATCCGGGTAGCGGGAGTGTCGAGCAGTTCTTC.

The chain has TRBV19 and TRBJ2-7, with 7 bases identical to TRBD1. The CDR3 runs 11 residues. Germline CDR1 and CDR2: LNHDA and SQIVND (reference sequence). The junction had 1 base not matched to a gene; V was cut back by 8 bases and J by 3 bases. The CDR3 spells CASRDSYEQYF. The CDR3 DNA sequence: TGTGCCAGTCGGGACAGCTACGAGCAGTACTTC.

This clonotype has at least ten counts. The chain links TRBV7-2 to TRBJ1-1; D is unclear. V dropped 2 bases and J dropped 3 bases, with 7 bases sitting between them. This CDR3 is 13 amino acids long. Germline V gives CDR1 SGHTA, CDR2 FQGNSA. The CDR3 region is CASSLTLYTEAFF. The DNA for the CDR3 is TGTGCCAGCAGCTTAACCTTATACACTGAAGCTTTCTTT. Using reference TRBV7-2 and TRBJ1-1 for the parts outside the CDR3, the full variable domain is GAGVSQSPSNKVTEKGKDVELRCDPISGHTALYWYRQSLGQGLEFLIYFQGNSAPDKSGLPSDRFSAERTGGSVSTLTIQRTQQEDSAVYLCASSLTLYTEAFFGQGTRLTVV.

This clonotype was picked up a small number of times. The DNA of the CDR3 is TGTGCCAGCAGCTTACCGGGGGCCGGGGAGCTGTTTTTT. Amino acids: CASSLPGAGELFF. This chain links TRBV7-9 with TRBJ2-2; D possibly corresponds to TRBD2 (6 bases). CDR3 length: 13 residues. Germline V lookup: CDR1 SEHNR, CDR2 FQNEAQ (reference sequence). V lost 2 bases and J 6 bases, leaving 7 bases between the germline ends.

The chain links TRBV12-3 or TRBV12-4 to TRBJ1-1; maybe TRBD1 (6 bases). CDR3 length equals 14 residues. Trimming shortened V by 4 bases and J by 2 bases, and 11 bases separated the two germline ends. The CDR3 region is CASSWATGNTEAFF. In DNA, the CDR3 is TGTGCCAGCAGTTGGGCGACAGGCAACACTGAAGCTTTCTTT.

This clonotype appeared many times. The V call is TRBV7-8, the J call TRBJ2-7, with a tentative D call TRBD2 (5 bases). The CDR3 loop spans 14 amino acids. V gave up 5 bases and J gave up 1 base, with 12 bases separating them. Germline-derived CDR1 and CDR2 are SGHVS and FQNEAQ. DNA of the CDR3: TGTGCCAGCAGCACCCCGCCGGGGTCCTACGAGCAGTACTTC. Amino acid sequence: CASSTPPGSYEQYF.

The sample holds one count of this clonotype. This chain uses TRBV4-1 with TRBJ2-1; a possible D gene is TRBD2 (6 bases). Per germline, CDR1 MGHRA and CDR2 YSYEKL. V gave up 4 bases and J gave up 6 bases, with 19 bases separating them. The CDR3 loop spans 16 amino acids. CDR3 nucleotides: TGCGCCAGCAGCCGCCCCCGGGACTTTCCCCGCAATGAGCAGTTCTTC. This gives the protein CASSRPRDFPRNEQFF.

Only a few counts were recorded for this clonotype. The chain carries TRBV7-6 and TRBJ1-2; possible D gene TRBD1, 6 bases. The CDR3 covers 16 residues. Trimming took off 3 bases at V and 6 bases at J, with 20 bases between the two ends. Germline loops: CDR1 SGHVS, CDR2 FNYEAQ. The DNA of the CDR3 is TGTGCCAGCAGCTTGGAATCGACAGGCCCCTATAATGGCTACACCTTC. The encoded protein is CASSLESTGPYNGYTF.

DNA for the CDR3: TGTGCCAGCAGCCCCCGGGGGGTAGCGGAGAACAATGAGCAGTTCTTC. Its translation is CASSPRGVAENNEQFF. The chain is built from TRBV7-6 and TRBJ2-1, with 7 bases identical to TRBD2. CDR1 is SGHVS, CDR2 FNYEAQ, per germline. Trimming cost V 5 bases and J 5 bases; bases outside gene matches: 12. The CDR3 spans 16 residues.

This chain links TRBV20-1 with TRBJ1-2; D remains ambiguous. The CDR3 spans 15 residues. The V end lost 0 bases, the J end lost 2 bases, and 13 bases lay between the germline ends. Per the germline V gene, CDR1 is DFQATT and CDR2 is SNEGSKA (reference sequence). The CDR3 region is CSARDPGLQNYGYTF. The DNA for the CDR3 is TGCAGTGCTAGAGATCCCGGACTGCAAAACTATGGCTACACCTTC.

The J gene is TRBJ1-1, the V gene TRBV2; 9 bases line up with TRBD1. V shed 6 bases, J shed 3 bases, and the junction held 5 bases outside the gene matches. This CDR3 region has 14 residues. Germline CDR1 is SNHLY and CDR2 is FYNNEI. CDR3 protein: CASSRQGGDTEAFF. CDR3 bases: TGTGCCAGCAGCAGACAGGGGGGTGACACTGAAGCTTTCTTT.

This clonotype was seen a single time. This chain joins TRBV4-1 and TRBJ2-7; tentative D call: TRBD2 (6 bases). Trimming took off 4 bases at V and 7 bases at J, with 20 bases between the two ends. Germline CDR1 and CDR2: MGHRA and YSYEKL. This CDR3 is 15 amino acids long. CDR3 loop: CASSRGILSGLEQYF. CDR3 DNA: TGCGCCAGCAGCCGTGGCATCCTCAGCGGGCTGGAGCAGTACTTC.

This chain joins TRBV19 and TRBJ2-1, with 10 bases aligning to TRBD2. V lost 3 bases and J lost 9; bases outside the gene matches: 8. CDR1 and CDR2 from the germline V gene are LNHDA and SQIVND (reference sequence). The CDR3 runs 15 residues. The CDR3 spells CASSMGASGSREQFF. In DNA form, the CDR3 reads TGTGCCAGTAGTATGGGGGCTAGCGGGAGTCGTGAGCAGTTCTTC. Full variable domain (outside the CDR3, taken from reference TRBV19 and TRBJ2-1): DGGITQSPKYLFRKEGQNVTLSCEQNLNHDAMYWYRQDPGQGLRLIYYSQIVNDFQKGDIAEGYSVSREKKESFPLTVTSAQKNPTAFYLCASSMGASGSREQFFGPGTRLTVL.

The chain recombines TRBV10-2 with TRBJ2-7; tentatively, D is TRBD1 (5 bases). Germline V gene lookup returns CDR1 WSHSY and CDR2 SAAADI. V was pared by 3 bases and J by 6 bases, with 12 bases between. CDR3 length equals 13 residues. The CDR3: CASSDSRAGEQYF. As DNA, the CDR3 is TGCGCCAGCAGTGATTCCAGGGCTGGCGAGCAGTACTTC.

This sequence joins TRBV4-1 and TRBJ1-4, with a tentative D call TRBD1 (6 bases). The CDR3 runs to 15 residues. CDR1 and CDR2 from the germline V gene are MGHRA and YSYEKL. V shed 1 base and J shed 8 bases, with 14 bases lying between them. Here the CDR3 reads CASSQVGGSVEKLFF. As DNA, the CDR3 is TGCGCCAGCAGCCAAGTAGGGGGGTCGGTGGAAAAACTGTTTTTT.

The table lists this clonotype with a few counts. The V gene is TRBV18, the J gene TRBJ1-2; TRBD1 agrees at 7 bases. The junction had 6 bases not matched to a gene; V was cut back by 3 bases and J by 2 bases. The germline CDR1 and CDR2 sequences are KGHSH and LQKENI. This CDR3 contains 15 residues. CDR3: CASSPPGTENYGYTF. The DNA of the CDR3 is TGTGCCAGCTCACCGCCTGGGACAGAGAACTATGGCTACACCTTC. The full variable domain, rest sourced from reference TRBV18 and TRBJ1-2, is NAGVMQNPRHLVRRRGQEARLRCSPMKGHSHVYWYRQLPEEGLKFMVYLQKENIIDESGMPKERFSAEFPKEGPSILRIQQVVRGDSAAYFCASSPPGTENYGYTFGSGTRLTVV.